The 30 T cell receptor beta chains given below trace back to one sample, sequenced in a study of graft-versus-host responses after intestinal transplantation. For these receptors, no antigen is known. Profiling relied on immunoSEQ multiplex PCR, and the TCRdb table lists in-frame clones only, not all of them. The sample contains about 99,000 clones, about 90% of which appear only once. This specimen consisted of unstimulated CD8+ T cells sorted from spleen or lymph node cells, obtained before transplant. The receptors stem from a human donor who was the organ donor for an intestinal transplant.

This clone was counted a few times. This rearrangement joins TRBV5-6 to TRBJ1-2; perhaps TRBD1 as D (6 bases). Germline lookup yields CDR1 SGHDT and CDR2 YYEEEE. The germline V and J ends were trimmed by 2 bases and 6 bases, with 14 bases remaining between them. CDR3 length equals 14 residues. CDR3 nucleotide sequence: TGTGCCAGCAGCTTAAGAGGGGGATACAATGGCTACACCTTC. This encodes CASSLRGGYNGYTF.

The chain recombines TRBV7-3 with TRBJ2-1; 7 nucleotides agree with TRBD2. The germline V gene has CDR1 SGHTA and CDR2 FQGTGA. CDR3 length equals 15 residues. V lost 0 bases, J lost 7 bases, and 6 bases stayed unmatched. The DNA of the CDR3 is TGTGCCAGCAGCTTAACAGCGGGGTTTACGAATGAGCAGTTCTTC. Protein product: CASSLTAGFTNEQFF.

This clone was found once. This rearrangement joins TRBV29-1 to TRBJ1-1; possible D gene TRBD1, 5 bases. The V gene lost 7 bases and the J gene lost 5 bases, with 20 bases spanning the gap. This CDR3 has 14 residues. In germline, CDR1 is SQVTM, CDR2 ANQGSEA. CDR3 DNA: TGCAGCGCCCCCCTGGGGGGGGAGGGAACTGAAGCTTTCTTT. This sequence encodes CSAPLGGEGTEAFF.

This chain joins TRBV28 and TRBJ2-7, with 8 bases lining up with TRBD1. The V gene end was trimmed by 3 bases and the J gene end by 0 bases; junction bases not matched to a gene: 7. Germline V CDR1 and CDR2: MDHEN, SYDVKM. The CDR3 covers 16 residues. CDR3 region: CASSFRRDRSSYEQYF. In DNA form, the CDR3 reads TGTGCCAGCAGTTTCCGACGGGACAGGAGCTCCTACGAGCAGTACTTC. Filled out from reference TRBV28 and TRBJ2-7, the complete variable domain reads DVKVTQSSRYLVKRTGEKVFLECVQDMDHENMFWYRQDPGLGLRLIYFSYDVKMKEKGDIPEGYSVSREKKERFSLILESASTNQTSMYLCASSFRRDRSSYEQYFGPGTRLTVT.

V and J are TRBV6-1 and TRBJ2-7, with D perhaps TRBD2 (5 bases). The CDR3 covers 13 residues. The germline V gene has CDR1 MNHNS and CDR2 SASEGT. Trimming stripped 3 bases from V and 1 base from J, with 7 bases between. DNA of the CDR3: TGTGCCAGCAGTGAGTGGAGGTCCTACGAGCAGTACTTC. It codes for CASSEWRSYEQYF.

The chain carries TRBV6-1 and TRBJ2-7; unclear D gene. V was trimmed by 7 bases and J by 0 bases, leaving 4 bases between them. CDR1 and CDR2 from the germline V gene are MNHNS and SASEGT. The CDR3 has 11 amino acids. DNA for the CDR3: TGTGCCAGCAAGCTCTCCTACGAGCAGTACTTC. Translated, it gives CASKLSYEQYF.

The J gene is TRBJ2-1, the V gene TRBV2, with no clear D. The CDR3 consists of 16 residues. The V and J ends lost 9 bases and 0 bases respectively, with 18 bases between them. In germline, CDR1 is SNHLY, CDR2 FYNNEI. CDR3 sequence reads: CARFYSLPLSYNEQFF. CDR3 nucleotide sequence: TGTGCCAGATTTTACAGTTTACCCCTCTCCTACAATGAGCAGTTCTTC.

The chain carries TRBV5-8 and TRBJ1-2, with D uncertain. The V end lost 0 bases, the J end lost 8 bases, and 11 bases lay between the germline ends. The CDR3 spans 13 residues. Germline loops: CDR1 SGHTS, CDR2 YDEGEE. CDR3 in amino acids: CASSLGRLSGYTF. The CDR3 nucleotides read TGTGCCAGCAGCTTGGGTCGGTTAAGCGGCTACACCTTC.

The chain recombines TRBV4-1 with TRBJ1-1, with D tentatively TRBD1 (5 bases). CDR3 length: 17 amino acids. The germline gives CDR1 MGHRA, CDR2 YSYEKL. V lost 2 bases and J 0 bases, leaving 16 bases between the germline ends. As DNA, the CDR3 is TGCGCCAGCAGCCAAAGTGGGGGGGTAAGCATGAACACTGAAGCTTTCTTT. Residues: CASSQSGGVSMNTEAFF.

The CDR3: CASLIGGQGLDEKLFF. In nucleotides, the CDR3 is TGTGCCAGCTTGATAGGGGGACAGGGTTTGGATGAAAAACTGTTTTTT. The chain joins TRBV2 to TRBJ1-4, with 9 bases aligning to TRBD1. This CDR3 comprises 16 residues. Per the germline V gene, CDR1 is SNHLY and CDR2 is FYNNEI. The V and J ends lost 8 bases and 6 bases, in that order; junction bases with no gene match: 13.

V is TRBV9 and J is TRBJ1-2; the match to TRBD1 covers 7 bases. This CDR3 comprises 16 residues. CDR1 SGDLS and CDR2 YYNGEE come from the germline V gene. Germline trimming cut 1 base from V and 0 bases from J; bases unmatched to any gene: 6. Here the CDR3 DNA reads TGTGCCAGCAGCGTATGGGACAGCGAAACTAACTATGGCTACACCTTC. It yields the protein CASSVWDSETNYGYTF.

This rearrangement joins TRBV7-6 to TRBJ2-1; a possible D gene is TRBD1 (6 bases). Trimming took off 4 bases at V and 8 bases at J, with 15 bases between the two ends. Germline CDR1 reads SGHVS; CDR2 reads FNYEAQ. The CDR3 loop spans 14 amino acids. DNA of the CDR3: TGTGCCAGCAGCTCCCTAGACGAGGGGGATGAGCAGTTCTTC. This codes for CASSSLDEGDEQFF.

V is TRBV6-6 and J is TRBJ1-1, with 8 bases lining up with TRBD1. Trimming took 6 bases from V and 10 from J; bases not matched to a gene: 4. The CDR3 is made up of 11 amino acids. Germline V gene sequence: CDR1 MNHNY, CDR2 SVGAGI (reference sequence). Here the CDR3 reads CASSDRGPAFF. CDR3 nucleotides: TGTGCCAGCAGCGACAGGGGCCCAGCTTTCTTT.

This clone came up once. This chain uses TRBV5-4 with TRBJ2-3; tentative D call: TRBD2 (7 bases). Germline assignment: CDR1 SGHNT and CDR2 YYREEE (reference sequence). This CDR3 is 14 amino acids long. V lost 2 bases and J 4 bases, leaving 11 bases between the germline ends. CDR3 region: CASSFGRGPDTQYF. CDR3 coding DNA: TGTGCCAGCAGCTTTGGGCGGGGGCCAGATACGCAGTATTTT.

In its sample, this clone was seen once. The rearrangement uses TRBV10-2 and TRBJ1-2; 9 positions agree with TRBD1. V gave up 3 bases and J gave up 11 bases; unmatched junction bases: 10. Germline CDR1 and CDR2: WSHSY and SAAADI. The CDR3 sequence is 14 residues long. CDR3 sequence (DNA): TGCGCCAGCAGTGATGCTGGGGACAGGGTGGGGTACACCTTC. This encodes CASSDAGDRVGYTF.

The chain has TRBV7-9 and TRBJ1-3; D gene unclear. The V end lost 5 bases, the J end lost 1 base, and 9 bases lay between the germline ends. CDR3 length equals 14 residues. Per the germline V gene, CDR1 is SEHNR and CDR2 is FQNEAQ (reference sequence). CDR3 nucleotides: TGTGCCAGCAGCCAGTGGTCGTCTGGAAACACCATATATTTT. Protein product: CASSQWSSGNTIYF.

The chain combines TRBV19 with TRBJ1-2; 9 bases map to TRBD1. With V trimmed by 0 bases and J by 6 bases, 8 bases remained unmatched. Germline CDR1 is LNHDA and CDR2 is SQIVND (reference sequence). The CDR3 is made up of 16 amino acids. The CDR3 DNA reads TGTGCCAGTAGTATAGATCTGAGGACAGGGGTGGATGGCTACACCTTC. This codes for CASSIDLRTGVDGYTF.

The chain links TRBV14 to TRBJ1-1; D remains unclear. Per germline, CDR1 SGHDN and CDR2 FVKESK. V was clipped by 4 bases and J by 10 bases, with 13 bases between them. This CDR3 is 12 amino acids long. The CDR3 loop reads CASSPVSGSAFF. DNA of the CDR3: TGTGCCAGCAGCCCTGTTTCGGGGTCAGCTTTCTTT.

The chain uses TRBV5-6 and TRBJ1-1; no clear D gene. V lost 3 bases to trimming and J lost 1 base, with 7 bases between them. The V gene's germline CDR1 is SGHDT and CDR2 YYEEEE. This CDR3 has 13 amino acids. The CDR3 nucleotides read TGTGCCAGCAGCTGGGGAGCGAACACTGAAGCTTTCTTT. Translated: CASSWGANTEAFF.

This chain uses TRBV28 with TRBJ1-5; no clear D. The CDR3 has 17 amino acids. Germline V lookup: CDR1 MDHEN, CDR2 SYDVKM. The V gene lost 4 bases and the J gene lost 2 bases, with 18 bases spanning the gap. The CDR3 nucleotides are TGTGCCAGCAGTTCAAACATTGAGGCCCACCGCAATCAGCCCCAGCATTTT. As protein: CASSSNIEAHRNQPQHF.

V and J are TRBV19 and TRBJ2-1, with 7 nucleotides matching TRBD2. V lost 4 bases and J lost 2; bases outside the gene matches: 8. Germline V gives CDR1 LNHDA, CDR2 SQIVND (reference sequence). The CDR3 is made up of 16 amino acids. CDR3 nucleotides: TGTGCCAGTAGTACTGGCGGGAGTGTCACCTACAATGAGCAGTTCTTC. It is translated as CASSTGGSVTYNEQFF.

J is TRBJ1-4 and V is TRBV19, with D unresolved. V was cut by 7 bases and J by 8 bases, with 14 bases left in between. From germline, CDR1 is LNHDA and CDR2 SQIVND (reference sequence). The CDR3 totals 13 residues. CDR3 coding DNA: TGTGCCAGTACCCTTGGAGGTCGCGAAAAACTGTTTTTT. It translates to CASTLGGREKLFF.

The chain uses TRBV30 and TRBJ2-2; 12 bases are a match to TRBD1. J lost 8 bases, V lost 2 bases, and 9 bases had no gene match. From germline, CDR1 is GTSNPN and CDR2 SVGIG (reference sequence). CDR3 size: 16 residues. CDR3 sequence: CAWSPTGTGGEGELFF. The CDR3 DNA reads TGTGCCTGGAGTCCGACCGGGACAGGGGGCGAGGGGGAGCTGTTTTTT.

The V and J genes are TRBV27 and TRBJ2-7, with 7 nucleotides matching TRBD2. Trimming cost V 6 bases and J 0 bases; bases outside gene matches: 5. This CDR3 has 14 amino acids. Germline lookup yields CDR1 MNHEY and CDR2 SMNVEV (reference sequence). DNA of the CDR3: TGTGCCAGCAGCCTTTTAGCGGGCTCCTACGAGCAGTACTTC. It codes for CASSLLAGSYEQYF.

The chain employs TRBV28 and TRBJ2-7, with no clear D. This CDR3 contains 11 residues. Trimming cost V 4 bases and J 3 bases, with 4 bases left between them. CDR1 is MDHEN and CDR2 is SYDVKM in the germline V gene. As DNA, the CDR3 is TGTGCCAGCAGTTCTAACTACGAGCAGTACTTC. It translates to CASSSNYEQYF.

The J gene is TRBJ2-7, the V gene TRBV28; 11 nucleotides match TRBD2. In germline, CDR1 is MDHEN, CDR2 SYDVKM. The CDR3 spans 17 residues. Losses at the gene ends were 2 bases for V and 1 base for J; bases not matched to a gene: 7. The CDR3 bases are TGTGCCAGCAGTTTAATGGGACTAGCGGACGAATCCTACGAGCAGTACTTC. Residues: CASSLMGLADESYEQYF.

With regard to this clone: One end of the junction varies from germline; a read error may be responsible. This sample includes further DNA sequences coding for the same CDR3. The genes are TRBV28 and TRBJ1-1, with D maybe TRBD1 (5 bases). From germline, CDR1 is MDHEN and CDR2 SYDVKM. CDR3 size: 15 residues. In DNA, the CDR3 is TGTGCCAGCAGTTTTAGCGGACACCTGAACACTGAGGCTTTCTTT. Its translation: CASSFSGHLNTEAFF.

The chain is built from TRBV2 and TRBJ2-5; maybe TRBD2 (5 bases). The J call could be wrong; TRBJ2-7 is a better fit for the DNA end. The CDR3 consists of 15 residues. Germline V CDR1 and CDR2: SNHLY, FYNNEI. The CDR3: CASRGGPPSPYEQYF. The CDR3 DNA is TGTGCCAGCAGAGGAGGACCGCCATCCCCCTACGAGCAGTACTTC.

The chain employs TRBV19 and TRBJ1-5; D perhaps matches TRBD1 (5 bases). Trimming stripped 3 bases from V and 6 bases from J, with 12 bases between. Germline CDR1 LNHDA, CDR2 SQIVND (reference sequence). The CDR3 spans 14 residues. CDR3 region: CASSILDSFQPQHF. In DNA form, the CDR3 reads TGTGCCAGTAGTATTTTAGACAGTTTTCAGCCCCAGCATTTT.

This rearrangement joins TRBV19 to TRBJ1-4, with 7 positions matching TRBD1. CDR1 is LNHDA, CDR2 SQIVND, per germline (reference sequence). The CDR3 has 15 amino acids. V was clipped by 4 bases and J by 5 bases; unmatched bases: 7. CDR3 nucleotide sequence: TGTGCCAGTAGTACTTTAACAGGGGTCAATGAAAAACTGTTTTTT. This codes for CASSTLTGVNEKLFF.